These T cell receptor beta chains were read from a single sample in a study of blood T cell repertoires in COVID-19. Clones were sequenced by immunoSEQ multiplex PCR, and TCRdb holds only the in-frame ones, with some missing. This sample has hundreds of thousands of clones, with approximately 87% found just once. Input material: peripheral blood. These TCRs come from a woman in her seventies with active or convalescent COVID-19. Both conserved end residues are part of each CDR3. A D gene is named only where the DNA matches it firmly. Part of the rows lack a size; the others show once, few, many or a class for expanded clones.

j_call d_call clone_size v_call cdr3_nt cdr3_aa
TRBJ1-2 TRBD1 NA TRBV28 TGTGCCAGCAGCCCTAGCTCCGGGACAGGGTGGATCCCTGGCTACACCTTC CASSPSSGTGWIPGYTF
TRBJ2-1 TRBD1 once TRBV6-5 TGTGCCAGCAGTCCCCGGGACAGGGACTACAATGAGCAGTTCTTC CASSPRDRDYNEQFF
TRBJ2-1 NA NA TRBV10-3 TGTGCCATCGGATCCCAGGTGATTGAGCAGTTCTTC CAIGSQVIEQFF
TRBJ2-1 NA NA TRBV6-4 TGTGCCAGCAGTGAAGAGGCTGCGGGTGAGCAGTTCTTC CASSEEAAGEQFF
TRBJ2-2 NA NA TRBV7-9 TGTGCCAGCAGCTTAGTAGGCAGGGCCGGGGAGCTGTTTTTT CASSLVGRAGELFF
TRBJ2-5 NA few TRBV7-9 TGTGCCAGCAGCTTAGTGGGCGGGGAGACCCAGTACTTC CASSLVGGETQYF
TRBJ1-1 NA NA TRBV5-1 TGCGCCAGCAGCCCCGGGGAGGGGGGGAACACTGAAGCTTTCTTT CASSPGEGGNTEAFF
TRBJ2-7 NA NA TRBV3-1/TRBV3-2 TGTGCCAGCAGCCAGGGACTGGATACCTACGAGCAGTACTTC CASSQGLDTYEQYF
TRBJ1-5 NA NA TRBV19 TGTGCCACTAGTGAAGGGGTCTGGCAGCCCCAGCATTTT CATSEGVWQPQHF
TRBJ2-7 NA NA TRBV6-2/TRBV6-3 TGTGCCAGCAGTGGGGCTCCGGGCGAGCAGTACTTC CASSGAPGEQYF
TRBJ2-1 TRBD2 once TRBV11-3 TGTGCCAGCAGCTTAGATTCCCTCTGGTGGGCGGGGGGGCTTTACAATGAGCAGTTCTTC CASSLDSLWWAGGLYNEQFF
TRBJ2-2 TRBD1 NA TRBV18 TGTGCCAGCTCACCACTGGGACAGGGAGGCACCGGGGAGCTGTTTTTT CASSPLGQGGTGELFF
TRBJ2-1 NA few TRBV4-1 TGCGCCAGCAGCCAGCGCAGGTATGAGCAGTTCTTC CASSQRRYEQFF
TRBJ2-4 NA NA TRBV6-2/TRBV6-3 TGTGCCAGCAGTTATTACGGGCAGGGCAAAAACATTCAGTACTTC CASSYYGQGKNIQYF
TRBJ1-2 NA NA TRBV3-1/TRBV3-2 TGTGCCAGCAGCCAAGATCCCTATTCACAGGGACCTGGCTACACCTTC CASSQDPYSQGPGYTF
TRBJ2-7 TRBD1 few TRBV18 TGTGCCAGCTCCCCAGGCCGGACCGGGACAGGGTACGAGCAGTACTTC CASSPGRTGTGYEQYF
TRBJ1-5 NA many TRBV12-5 TGTGCTAGTGGTTTTTTTGACACCCCAATGAATCAGCCCCAGCATTTT CASGFFDTPMNQPQHF
TRBJ1-5 TRBD1 NA TRBV7-9 TGTGCCAGCAGCCAGGGGGAGGATTATCAGCCCCAGCATTTT CASSQGEDYQPQHF
TRBJ2-2 NA NA TRBV6-5 TGTGCCAGCAGTTGGGGGGCCGGGGAGCTGTTTTTT CASSWGAGELFF
TRBJ2-1 NA NA TRBV5-6 TGTGCCAGCAGCTTGCCTAGTTTAAATGAGCAGTTCTTC CASSLPSLNEQFF
TRBJ1-3 NA NA TRBV7-2 TGTGCCAGCAGCATAACAGGGCCTGGAAACACCATATATTTT CASSITGPGNTIYF
TRBJ2-1 NA NA TRBV7-2 TGTGCCAGCAGCTTAGGGTGGGCATCCTACAATGAGCAGTTCTTC CASSLGWASYNEQFF